The rows below give T cell receptor beta chains drawn from one sample of a study of blood T cell repertoires in COVID-19. TCRdb's table, derived via immunoSEQ multiplex PCR, lists solely in-frame clones and lacks some. The data contain fewer than 500,000 clones, roughly 90% of them singletons. The sample taken for sequencing was PBMCs or T cells enriched from blood (not recorded which). The receptors derive from a woman in her 30s with acute COVID-19. Each CDR3 is given with its conserved first and last residue. The D gene is left open where the match is weak. Clone size is stated in some rows and not others, as once, few, many or a class when expanded.

v_gene: TRBV6-6
abundance: -
j_gene: TRBJ2-7
d_gene: -
CDR3aa: CASTLRGIGYEQYF
CDR3nt: TGTGCCAGCACCCTCAGGGGAATCGGCTACGAGCAGTACTTC

v_gene: TRBV7-2
abundance: once
j_gene: TRBJ2-1
d_gene: -
CDR3aa: CASSFTGLYYNEQFF
CDR3nt: TGTGCCAGCAGTTTCACAGGGCTCTATTACAATGAGCAGTTCTTC

v_gene: TRBV3-1/TRBV3-2
abundance: -
j_gene: TRBJ1-1
d_gene: TRBD1
CDR3aa: CASSQHPGQGGYTEAFF
CDR3nt: TGTGCCAGCAGCCAACACCCGGGACAGGGTGGGTACACTGAAGCTTTCTTT

v_gene: TRBV30
abundance: -
j_gene: TRBJ1-5
d_gene: -
CDR3aa: CAWRSGSNQPQHF
CDR3nt: TGTGCCTGGAGGTCAGGGAGCAATCAGCCCCAGCATTTT

v_gene: TRBV7-9
abundance: -
j_gene: TRBJ2-7
d_gene: -
CDR3aa: CASSFSLSYEQYF
CDR3nt: TGTGCCAGCAGCTTCTCCCTTTCTTACGAGCAGTACTTC

v_gene: TRBV24-1
abundance: once
j_gene: TRBJ2-2
d_gene: TRBD2
CDR3aa: CATSAHSSGGNTGELFF
CDR3nt: TGTGCCACCAGTGCCCATTCTAGCGGGGGGAACACCGGGGAGCTGTTTTTT

v_gene: TRBV27
abundance: -
j_gene: TRBJ2-7
d_gene: -
CDR3aa: CASSSRGGARTYEQYF
CDR3nt: TGTGCCAGCAGTTCTCGGGGCGGGGCCCGAACCTACGAGCAGTACTTC

v_gene: TRBV4-2
abundance: -
j_gene: TRBJ1-6
d_gene: TRBD1
CDR3aa: CASSQVRQGNYNSPLHF
CDR3nt: TGTGCCAGCAGCCAAGTGAGACAGGGCAACTATAATTCACCCCTCCACTTT

v_gene: TRBV5-6
abundance: -
j_gene: TRBJ2-7
d_gene: -
CDR3aa: CASSGMGLTYEQYF
CDR3nt: TGTGCCAGCAGCGGAATGGGGCTTACCTACGAGCAGTACTTC

v_gene: TRBV6-6
abundance: -
j_gene: TRBJ1-1
d_gene: -
CDR3aa: CASGLTGFYTEAFF
CDR3nt: TGTGCCAGCGGACTTACAGGGTTCTACACTGAAGCTTTCTTT

v_gene: TRBV7-2
abundance: -
j_gene: TRBJ2-3
d_gene: -
CDR3aa: CASRPWGVSSDTQYF
CDR3nt: TGTGCCAGCAGACCTTGGGGGGTTTCGTCAGATACGCAGTATTTT

v_gene: TRBV10-3
abundance: -
j_gene: TRBJ2-3
d_gene: TRBD1
CDR3aa: CAIRPRDSLTDTQYF
CDR3nt: TGTGCCATCAGACCTCGGGACAGCCTCACGGATACGCAGTATTTT

v_gene: TRBV24-1
abundance: -
j_gene: TRBJ1-1
d_gene: -
CDR3aa: CASSRGTEAFF
CDR3nt: TGTGCCTCATCTCGGGGCACTGAAGCTTTCTTT

v_gene: TRBV7-3
abundance: once
j_gene: TRBJ2-1
d_gene: TRBD2
CDR3aa: CASSLIAGGLDEQFF
CDR3nt: TGTGCCAGCAGCTTAATAGCGGGGGGGTTGGATGAGCAGTTCTTC

v_gene: TRBV5-1
abundance: -
j_gene: TRBJ1-1
d_gene: -
CDR3aa: CASSLQGSSTEAFF
CDR3nt: TGCGCCAGCAGCTTGCAGGGGTCGAGCACTGAAGCTTTCTTT

v_gene: TRBV18
abundance: -
j_gene: TRBJ1-2
d_gene: -
CDR3aa: CASSGGRGDYGYTF
CDR3nt: TGTGCCAGCTCGGGGGGACGAGGCGATTATGGCTACACCTTC

v_gene: TRBV30
abundance: -
j_gene: TRBJ2-2
d_gene: -
CDR3aa: CAWSLHTYTGELFF
CDR3nt: TGTGCCTGGAGTTTACACACGTACACCGGGGAGCTGTTTTTT

v_gene: TRBV5-1
abundance: -
j_gene: TRBJ1-1
d_gene: TRBD1
CDR3aa: CASSLDIRQGWESTEAFF
CDR3nt: TGCGCCAGCAGCTTGGATATCCGACAGGGATGGGAGAGTACTGAAGCTTTCTTT

v_gene: TRBV7-8
abundance: -
j_gene: TRBJ1-1
d_gene: -
CDR3aa: CASSLASPTGNTEAFF
CDR3nt: TGTGCCAGCAGCTTAGCGTCCCCGACAGGTAACACTGAAGCTTTCTTT

v_gene: TRBV27
abundance: -
j_gene: TRBJ1-1
d_gene: TRBD1
CDR3aa: CASSRYRGPELNTEAFF
CDR3nt: TGTGCCAGCAGTCGGTACAGGGGGCCAGAATTGAACACTGAAGCTTTCTTT

v_gene: TRBV13
abundance: -
j_gene: TRBJ1-1
d_gene: -
CDR3aa: CASGTLGGDTEAFF
CDR3nt: TGTGCCAGCGGAACGCTTGGGGGGGACACTGAAGCTTTCTTT

v_gene: TRBV6-5
abundance: -
j_gene: TRBJ1-5
d_gene: -
CDR3aa: CASWGGHSDQPQHF
CDR3nt: TGTGCCAGTTGGGGGGGGCACTCCGATCAGCCCCAGCATTTT

v_gene: TRBV4-1
abundance: few
j_gene: TRBJ1-5
d_gene: TRBD1
CDR3aa: CASSQEGTGDQPQHF
CDR3nt: TGCGCCAGCAGCCAAGAAGGGACAGGGGATCAGCCCCAGCATTTT

v_gene: TRBV7-2
abundance: -
j_gene: TRBJ1-6
d_gene: -
CDR3aa: CASSYDQGNSPLHF
CDR3nt: TGTGCCAGCAGTTACGATCAGGGGAATTCACCCCTCCACTTT

v_gene: TRBV5-1
abundance: -
j_gene: TRBJ1-2
d_gene: -
CDR3aa: CASSLVFGEATEHGYTF
CDR3nt: TGCGCCAGCAGCTTGGTTTTCGGCGAGGCGACGGAACATGGCTACACCTTC

v_gene: TRBV9
abundance: -
j_gene: TRBJ2-7
d_gene: -
CDR3aa: CASSVGDSSYEQYF
CDR3nt: TGTGCCAGCAGCGTCGGCGACAGTTCCTACGAGCAGTACTTC

v_gene: TRBV7-2
abundance: once
j_gene: TRBJ2-7
d_gene: TRBD1
CDR3aa: CASSLGGTGTYEQYF
CDR3nt: TGTGCCAGCAGCTTAGGGGGGACAGGTACCTACGAGCAGTACTTC

v_gene: TRBV7-2
abundance: -
j_gene: TRBJ1-5
d_gene: -
CDR3aa: CASSFYDQPQHF
CDR3nt: TGTGCCAGCAGCTTCTACGATCAGCCCCAGCATTTT

v_gene: TRBV5-1
abundance: -
j_gene: TRBJ2-3
d_gene: -
CDR3aa: CASSFTSGGFTDTQYF
CDR3nt: TGCGCCAGCAGCTTCACCTCCGGCGGCTTCACAGATACGCAGTATTTT

v_gene: TRBV20-1
abundance: few
j_gene: TRBJ2-5
d_gene: TRBD2
CDR3aa: CSASRTSGGASETQYF
CDR3nt: TGCAGTGCTAGTCGGACTAGCGGGGGGGCGTCCGAGACCCAGTACTTC

v_gene: TRBV25-1
abundance: -
j_gene: TRBJ2-3
d_gene: -
CDR3aa: CASSGATDTQYF
CDR3nt: TGTGCCAGCAGTGGAGCCACAGATACGCAGTATTTT

v_gene: TRBV7-3
abundance: -
j_gene: TRBJ2-2
d_gene: -
CDR3aa: CASSPVGGSTGELFF
CDR3nt: TGTGCCAGCAGCCCCGTTGGGGGGAGCACCGGGGAGCTGTTTTTT

v_gene: TRBV4-1
abundance: once
j_gene: TRBJ2-1
d_gene: TRBD2
CDR3aa: CASSGRLAVYNEQFF
CDR3nt: TGCGCCAGCAGCGGGAGACTAGCGGTATACAATGAGCAGTTCTTC

v_gene: TRBV4-2
abundance: -
j_gene: TRBJ1-6
d_gene: -
CDR3aa: CASSQDDRFNSPLHF
CDR3nt: TGTGCCAGCAGCCAAGATGACAGGTTTAATTCACCCCTCCACTTT

v_gene: TRBV19
abundance: -
j_gene: TRBJ1-5
d_gene: -
CDR3aa: CASRQGRQPQHF
CDR3nt: TGTGCCAGTAGGCAGGGGAGACAGCCCCAGCATTTT

v_gene: TRBV7-9
abundance: -
j_gene: TRBJ1-2
d_gene: TRBD1
CDR3aa: CASSFGQGRSYGYTF
CDR3nt: TGTGCCAGCAGCTTCGGACAGGGGAGGAGCTATGGCTACACCTTC

v_gene: TRBV11-2
abundance: -
j_gene: TRBJ2-2
d_gene: -
CDR3aa: CASSSYKGGALNTGELFF
CDR3nt: TGTGCCAGCAGCTCATACAAGGGGGGGGCTTTGAACACCGGGGAGCTGTTTTTT

v_gene: TRBV11-2
abundance: -
j_gene: TRBJ2-3
d_gene: -
CDR3aa: CASSLEGRGGPTDTQYF
CDR3nt: TGTGCCAGCAGCTTAGAGGGACGTGGGGGCCCCACAGATACGCAGTATTTT

v_gene: TRBV12-2
abundance: -
j_gene: TRBJ2-2
d_gene: -
CDR3aa: CASRSDGTSGSIMAGELFF
CDR3nt: TGTGCAAGTCGCTCAGACGGGACTAGCGGGAGTATTATGGCCGGGGAGCTGTTTTTT

v_gene: TRBV19
abundance: -
j_gene: TRBJ2-7
d_gene: TRBD2
CDR3aa: CASSPGTSGVYEQYF
CDR3nt: TGTGCCAGTAGTCCCGGGACTAGCGGGGTTTACGAGCAGTACTTC

v_gene: TRBV3-1/TRBV3-2
abundance: -
j_gene: TRBJ2-7
d_gene: TRBD1
CDR3aa: CASSQDLGTGTPSSYEQYF
CDR3nt: TGTGCCAGCAGCCAAGATCTTGGGACAGGGACACCAAGCTCCTACGAGCAGTACTTC